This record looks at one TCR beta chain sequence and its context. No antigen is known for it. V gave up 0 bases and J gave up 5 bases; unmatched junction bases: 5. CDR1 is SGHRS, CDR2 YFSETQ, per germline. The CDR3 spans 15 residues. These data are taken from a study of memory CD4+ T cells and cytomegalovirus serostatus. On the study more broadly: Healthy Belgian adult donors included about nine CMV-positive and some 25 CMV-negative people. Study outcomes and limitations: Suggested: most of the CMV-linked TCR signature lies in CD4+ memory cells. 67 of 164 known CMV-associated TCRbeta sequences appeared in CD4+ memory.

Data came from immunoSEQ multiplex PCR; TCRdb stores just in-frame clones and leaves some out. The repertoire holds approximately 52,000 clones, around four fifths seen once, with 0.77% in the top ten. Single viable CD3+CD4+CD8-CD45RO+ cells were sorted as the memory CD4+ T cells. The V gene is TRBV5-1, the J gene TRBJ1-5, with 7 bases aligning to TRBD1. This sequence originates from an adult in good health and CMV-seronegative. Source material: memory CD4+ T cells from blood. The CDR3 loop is CASSLDGRGYQPQHF. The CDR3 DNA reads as TGCGCCAGCAGCTTGGACGGCAGGGGGTATCAGCCCCAGCATTTT.